This entry lists 22 T cell receptor beta chains sequenced from one sample in a study of blood T cell repertoires in COVID-19 (dated by TCRdb to 2019 to 2021). Libraries were built with the immunoSEQ multiplex PCR assay. Imported from immuneACCESS, the table was reduced by TCRdb to in-frame sequences with V and J called. These copies leave out some clones; in studies compared against another copy, an unresolved V gene accounts for under half, and the cause of the remainder is not known. Present in this sample are roughly 70,000 clones, about 86% of which were seen just once. Of the sample, around 3.9% falls within the top ten clones. The material sequenced was peripheral blood. These receptors were taken from a man between 65 and 85 years old with active COVID-19.

The chain carries TRBV19 and TRBJ2-2; 12 bases are shared with TRBD1. The CDR3 runs 17 residues. Germline V gene sequence: CDR1 LNHDA, CDR2 SQIVND (reference sequence). J gave up 2 bases and V 4 bases, and 5 bases lay outside the gene matches. CDR3 residues: CASSTRDRGLNTGELFF. The CDR3 nucleotides read TGTGCCAGTAGTACCCGGGACAGGGGGCTCAACACCGGGGAGCTGTTTTTT. Looking up the rest from reference TRBV19 and TRBJ2-2 gives the full variable domain: DGGITQSPKYLFRKEGQNVTLSCEQNLNHDAMYWYRQDPGQGLRLIYYSQIVNDFQKGDIAEGYSVSREKKESFPLTVTSAQKNPTAFYLCASSTRDRGLNTGELFFGEGSRLTVL.

The CDR3 nucleotides are TGTGCCAGCAGCCCCTGGGACAGCCAAGAGACCCAGTACTTC. It yields the protein CASSPWDSQETQYF. V and J are TRBV7-2 and TRBJ2-5; TRBD1 agrees at 7 bases. The CDR3 spans 14 residues. V lost 5 bases and J lost 1; bases outside the gene matches: 4. From germline, CDR1 is SGHTA and CDR2 FQGNSA.

The genes are TRBV6-1 and TRBJ2-3, with TRBD2 matching 8 bases. This CDR3 contains 16 residues. Germline loops: CDR1 MNHNS, CDR2 SASEGT. J lost 2 bases, V lost 4 bases, and 8 bases had no gene match. The CDR3 region is CASSALSGSPTDTQYF. DNA of the CDR3: TGTGCCAGCAGTGCCCTCAGCGGGAGCCCCACAGATACGCAGTATTTT.

This chain links TRBV7-3 with TRBJ2-5; 8 bases map to TRBD2. CDR3 length: 15 residues. The V gene's germline CDR1 is SGHTA and CDR2 FQGTGA. The trim removed 5 bases at V and 3 bases at J, leaving 8 bases unmatched. CDR3 nucleotide sequence: TGTGCCAGCAGCCCCCGGGGGGGGAACGAAGAGACCCAGTACTTC. Its translation: CASSPRGGNEETQYF.

CDR3 nucleotide sequence: TGTGCCAGCAGACCTACAGGGCGGCCCTACAATGAGCAGTTCTTC. Translated: CASRPTGRPYNEQFF. This rearrangement joins TRBV6-2 or TRBV6-3 to TRBJ2-1; D might be TRBD1 (6 bases). This CDR3 contains 15 residues. V shed 6 bases and J shed 2 bases, with 14 bases lying between them. Germline CDR1 is MNHEY and CDR2 is SVGEGT.

This chain connects TRBV7-2 to TRBJ1-1; D is ambiguous. Per germline, CDR1 SGHTA and CDR2 FQGNSA. Deletions cut 5 bases from V and 1 base from J, with 8 bases between. The CDR3 length is 13 residues. The CDR3 region is CASSTYRNTEAFF. The CDR3 coding sequence is TGTGCCAGCAGCACCTACAGGAACACTGAAGCTTTCTTT.

In this sample, this clone turned up a few times. The V and J genes are TRBV24-1 and TRBJ2-1, with a weak D call TRBD2 (5 bases). Germline values: CDR1 KGHDR, CDR2 SFDVKD. V was clipped by 5 bases and J by 0 bases, with 13 bases between them. The CDR3 contains 16 residues. CDR3 in DNA: TGTGCCACCAGTGTGGGCGCCGCGGGCTCCTACAATGAGCAGTTCTTC. Translating it yields CATSVGAAGSYNEQFF.

This chain connects TRBV7-9 to TRBJ2-1, with 7 bases fitting TRBD1. The ends lost 5 bases at V and 5 bases at J; junction bases unmatched: 6. Germline CDR1 is SEHNR and CDR2 is FQNEAQ (reference sequence). The CDR3 has 14 amino acids. CDR3 amino acids: CASSPGQINNEQFF. DNA of the CDR3: TGTGCCAGCAGCCCGGGACAGATAAACAATGAGCAGTTCTTC. The full variable domain, with the rest looked up from reference TRBV7-9 and TRBJ2-1, is DTGVSQNPRHKITKRGQNVTFRCDPISEHNRLYWYRQTLGQGPEFLTYFQNEAQLEKSRLLSDRFSAERPKGSFSTLEIQRTEQGDSAMYLCASSPGQINNEQFFGPGTRLTVL.

The rearrangement joins TRBV2 to TRBJ2-3; D unresolved. The CDR3 consists of 12 residues. The germline V gene has CDR1 SNHLY and CDR2 FYNNEI. V was trimmed by 6 bases and J by 2 bases, leaving 6 bases between them. The CDR3 nucleotides are TGTGCCAGCAGCCCACACACAGATACGCAGTATTTT. This translates into CASSPHTDTQYF.

V and J are TRBV7-2 and TRBJ1-1, with 7 bases lining up with TRBD1. The CDR3 length is 14 residues. The junction had 7 bases not matched to a gene; V was cut back by 5 bases and J by 4 bases. The V gene's germline CDR1 is SGHTA and CDR2 FQGNSA. The CDR3 region is CASSPDYRGTEAFF. In DNA, the CDR3 is TGTGCCAGCAGCCCCGACTACAGGGGCACTGAAGCTTTCTTT. Looking up the rest from reference TRBV7-2 and TRBJ1-1 gives the full variable domain: GAGVSQSPSNKVTEKGKDVELRCDPISGHTALYWYRQSLGQGLEFLIYFQGNSAPDKSGLPSDRFSAERTGGSVSTLTIQRTQQEDSAVYLCASSPDYRGTEAFFGQGTRLTVV.

The chain couples TRBV3-1 (or the pseudogene TRBV3-2) to TRBJ2-1; no clear D gene. V gave up 4 bases and J gave up 6 bases, with 13 bases separating them. This CDR3 contains 14 residues. CDR1 LGHDT and CDR2 YNNKEL come from the germline V gene (reference sequence). The CDR3 DNA sequence: TGTGCCAGCAGCCCCCACGTAGCTGGCAATGAGCAGTTCTTC. As protein: CASSPHVAGNEQFF.

With respect to this clone: Relative to the germline gene, one junction end is altered; a read error may explain this. This rearrangement joins TRBV18 to TRBJ2-2; 7 positions agree with TRBD2. The CDR3 runs 12 residues. Germline V gene lookup returns CDR1 KGHSH and CDR2 LQKENI. Here the CDR3 DNA reads TGTGCCAGCTCACCACCCCCGGGGGGGCTGTTTTTT. Translated: CASSPPPGGLFF.

The chain links TRBV27 to TRBJ2-5; 9 bases map to TRBD2. V shed 6 bases and J 5 bases; nucleotides not matched to a gene: 7. This CDR3 comprises 14 residues. CDR1 and CDR2 (germline): MNHEY, SMNVEV (reference sequence). DNA of the CDR3: TGTGCCAGCAGCCGCGGGAGGGCAGGGGAGACCCAGTACTTC. Translated: CASSRGRAGETQYF.

The rearrangement links TRBV27 to TRBJ2-7, with D possibly matching TRBD2 (5 bases). From germline, CDR1 is MNHEY and CDR2 SMNVEV (reference sequence). The CDR3 totals 14 residues. V was cut by 0 bases and J by 2 bases, with 8 bases left in between. DNA of the CDR3: TGTGCCAGCAGTTTATCCAGGCGGGCCTACGAGCAGTACTTC. Translating it yields CASSLSRRAYEQYF.

The chain carries TRBV2 and TRBJ1-5; TRBD1 might be the D (6 bases). V was trimmed by 4 bases and J by 0 bases, leaving 10 bases between them. From germline, CDR1 is SNHLY and CDR2 FYNNEI. The length of the CDR3 is 15 residues. The CDR3 region is CASSGQGLSNQPQHF. The CDR3 DNA sequence: TGTGCCAGCAGTGGGCAGGGGCTTAGCAATCAGCCCCAGCATTTT.

The sample holds one count of this clone. CDR3 residues: CASSLASPDRWFGNTIYF. The CDR3, as DNA: TGTGCCAGCAGCTTAGCCTCCCCCGACAGGTGGTTTGGAAACACCATATATTTT. The J gene is TRBJ1-3, the V gene TRBV7-2; D is perhaps TRBD1 (6 bases). There are 18 residues in the CDR3. V was pared by 0 bases and J by 3 bases, with 18 bases between. Germline V gives CDR1 SGHTA, CDR2 FQGNSA.

The CDR3 region is CASSEGGAGTQYF. The CDR3, as DNA: TGTGCCAGCAGTGAGGGGGGGGCAGGGACGCAGTATTTT. J is TRBJ2-3 and V is TRBV25-1; weak D call: TRBD2 (7 bases). Germline values: CDR1 MGHDK, CDR2 SYGVNS. Trimming removed 3 bases from V and 9 bases from J, with 13 bases in between. CDR3 length: 13 residues.

The rearrangement uses TRBV6-5 and TRBJ1-4, with D uncertain. Between the trimmed V and J ends, which lost 4 bases and 8 bases, there was a span of 14 bases. Germline V gene sequence: CDR1 MNHEY, CDR2 SVGAGI. CDR3 size: 14 residues. CDR3: CASSSGSSGEKLFF. CDR3 DNA sequence: TGTGCCAGCAGTTCGGGGAGTTCCGGGGAAAAACTGTTTTTT.

The chain employs TRBV7-2 and TRBJ2-2; 8 bases match TRBD1. CDR1 SGHTA and CDR2 FQGNSA come from the germline V gene. V gave up 7 bases and J gave up 7 bases; unmatched junction bases: 8. The CDR3 extends over 14 amino acids. Here the CDR3 DNA reads TGTGCCAGCATCAGGCAGGGGGCGGTCGGGGAGCTGTTTTTT. Protein product: CASIRQGAVGELFF.

The V call is TRBV18, the J call TRBJ1-3; D not resolved. Between the trimmed V and J ends, which lost 3 bases and 4 bases, there was a span of 7 bases. The germline V gene has CDR1 KGHSH and CDR2 LQKENI. The CDR3 has 13 amino acids. DNA of the CDR3: TGTGCCAGCTCACCCCGAGGGGGAAACACCATATATTTT. Translated, it gives CASSPRGGNTIYF.

This clone has only a few counts. V gene TRBV14 combines with J gene TRBJ1-3; no firm D call. Germline CDR1 and CDR2: SGHDN and FVKESK. Between the trimmed V and J ends, which lost 3 bases and 1 base, there was a span of 7 bases. The CDR3 is 14 amino acids. In DNA, the CDR3 is TGTGCCAGCAGCCACCCCGGGTCTGGAAACACCATATATTTT. It translates to CASSHPGSGNTIYF. The variable domain in full, completed from reference TRBV14 and TRBJ1-3, reads EAGVTQFPSHSVIEKGQTVTLRCDPISGHDNLYWYRRVMGKEIKFLLHFVKESKQDESGMPNNRFLAERTGGTYSTLKVQPAELEDSGVYFCASSHPGSGNTIYFGEGSWLTVV.

The chain joins TRBV24-1 to TRBJ2-5; TRBD2 aligns across 8 bases. Per germline, CDR1 KGHDR and CDR2 SFDVKD. The CDR3 has 16 amino acids. J was trimmed by 0 bases and V by 4 bases; bases with no gene match: 6. CDR3 nucleotide sequence: TGTGCCACCAGTGACCCCCGGGGGGGGTACCAAGAGACCCAGTACTTC. Translated: CATSDPRGGYQETQYF.